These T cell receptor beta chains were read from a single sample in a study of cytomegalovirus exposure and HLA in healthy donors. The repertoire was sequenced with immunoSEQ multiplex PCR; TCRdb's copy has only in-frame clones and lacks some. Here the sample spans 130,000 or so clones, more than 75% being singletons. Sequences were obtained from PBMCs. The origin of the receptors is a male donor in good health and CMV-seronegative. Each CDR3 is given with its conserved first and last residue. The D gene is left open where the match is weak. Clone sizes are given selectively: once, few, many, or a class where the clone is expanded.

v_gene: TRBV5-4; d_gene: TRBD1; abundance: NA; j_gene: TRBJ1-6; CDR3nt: TGTGCCAGCAGCCGACAGGGATCGGATAATTCACCCCTCCACTTT; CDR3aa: CASSRQGSDNSPLHF
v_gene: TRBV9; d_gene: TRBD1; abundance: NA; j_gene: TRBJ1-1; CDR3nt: TGTGCCAGCAGCGCCCGGACAGGATTGGACACTGAAGCTTTCTTT; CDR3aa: CASSARTGLDTEAFF
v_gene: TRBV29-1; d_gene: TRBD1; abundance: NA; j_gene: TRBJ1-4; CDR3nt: TGCAGCGGCAACAGTCAGGGGGCAACTAATGAAAAACTGTTTTTT; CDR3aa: CSGNSQGATNEKLFF
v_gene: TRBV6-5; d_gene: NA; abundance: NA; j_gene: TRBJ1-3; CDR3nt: TGTGCCAGCAGTCTAGGGACTGCATCTGGAAACACCATATATTTT; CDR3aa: CASSLGTASGNTIYF
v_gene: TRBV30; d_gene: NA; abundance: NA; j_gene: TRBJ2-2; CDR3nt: TGTGCCTGGAGTGCCCAAACCGGTAACACCGGGGAGCTGTTTTTT; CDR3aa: CAWSAQTGNTGELFF
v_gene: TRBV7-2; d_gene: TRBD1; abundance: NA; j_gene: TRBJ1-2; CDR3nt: TGTGCCAGCAGCCGGACAGGCCACTATGGCTACACCTTC; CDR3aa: CASSRTGHYGYTF
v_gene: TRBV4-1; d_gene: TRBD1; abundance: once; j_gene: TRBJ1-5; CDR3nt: TGCGCCAGCAGCCAACCTATCAGAAACAGGGGAGATCAGCCCCAGCATTTT; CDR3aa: CASSQPIRNRGDQPQHF
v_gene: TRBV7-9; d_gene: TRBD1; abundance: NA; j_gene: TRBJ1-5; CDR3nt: TGTGCCAGCAGCTTTCCAGGGGGTGATCAGCCCCAGCATTTT; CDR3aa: CASSFPGGDQPQHF
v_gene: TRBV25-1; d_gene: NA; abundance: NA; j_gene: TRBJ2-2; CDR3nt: TGTGCCAGCAGTGAAGTTAGGGGTAACACCGGGGAGCTGTTTTTT; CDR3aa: CASSEVRGNTGELFF
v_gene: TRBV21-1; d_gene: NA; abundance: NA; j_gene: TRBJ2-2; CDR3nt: TGTGCCAGCAGCAAATCAGGGGGCGGATCCGGGGAGCTGTTTTTT; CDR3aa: CASSKSGGGSGELFF
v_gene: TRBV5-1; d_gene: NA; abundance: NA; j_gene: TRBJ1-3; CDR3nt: TGCGCCAGCAGCGTTCAGGGGACCTCTGGAAACACCATATATTTT; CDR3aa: CASSVQGTSGNTIYF
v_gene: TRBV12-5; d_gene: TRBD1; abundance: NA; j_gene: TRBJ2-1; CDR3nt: TGTGCTAGTGGTCCGGGGACAGGCGAGCAGTTCTTC; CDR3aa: CASGPGTGEQFF
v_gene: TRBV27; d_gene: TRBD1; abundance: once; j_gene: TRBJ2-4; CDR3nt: TGTGCCAGCAGGACAGGGTCCCCCTTAGCCAAAAACATTCAGTACTTC; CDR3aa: CASRTGSPLAKNIQYF
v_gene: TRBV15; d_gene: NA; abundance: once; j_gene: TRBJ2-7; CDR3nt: TGTGCCACCAGCAGAGACCTTGTGTACGAGCAGTACTTC; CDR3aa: CATSRDLVYEQYF
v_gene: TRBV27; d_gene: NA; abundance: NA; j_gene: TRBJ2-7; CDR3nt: TGTGCCAGCAGCCCCCGAGGCGTTGTAATGTCCTACGAGCAGTACTTC; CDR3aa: CASSPRGVVMSYEQYF
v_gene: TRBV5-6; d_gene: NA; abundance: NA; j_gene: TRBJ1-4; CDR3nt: TGTGCCAGCAGCACCTCCGTCCCGGGAAAACTGTTTTTT; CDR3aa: CASSTSVPGKLFF
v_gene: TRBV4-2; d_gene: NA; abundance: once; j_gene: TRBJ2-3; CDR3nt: TGTGCCAGCAGCCAAGATCTAACAGATACGCAGTATTTT; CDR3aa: CASSQDLTDTQYF
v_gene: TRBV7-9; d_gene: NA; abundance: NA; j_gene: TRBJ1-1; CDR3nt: TGTGCCAGCAGCTCCACTCAGTGGAAGGGGGCTTTCTTT; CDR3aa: CASSSTQWKGAFF
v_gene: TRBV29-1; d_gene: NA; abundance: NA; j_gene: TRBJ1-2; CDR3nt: TGCAGCGTTGCTGGCTTTAACTATGGCTACACCTTC; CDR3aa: CSVAGFNYGYTF
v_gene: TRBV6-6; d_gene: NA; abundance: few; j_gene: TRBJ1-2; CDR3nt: TGTGCCAGCAGTGGTGACAGCTATGGCTACACCTTC; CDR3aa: CASSGDSYGYTF
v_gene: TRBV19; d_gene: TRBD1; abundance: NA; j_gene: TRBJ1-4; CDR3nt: TGTGCCAGTAGTGCGAAAACAGGGGCGGCTAATGAAAAACTGTTTTTT; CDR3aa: CASSAKTGAANEKLFF
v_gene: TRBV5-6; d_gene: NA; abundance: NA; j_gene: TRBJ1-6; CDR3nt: TGTGCCAGCAGCTTGGCCGAGAATTCACCCCTCCACTTT; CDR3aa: CASSLAENSPLHF
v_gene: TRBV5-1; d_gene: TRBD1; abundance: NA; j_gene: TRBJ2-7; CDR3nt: TGCGCCAGCAGCCCCCCGAGACAGGGCTCCTACGAGCAGTACTTC; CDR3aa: CASSPPRQGSYEQYF
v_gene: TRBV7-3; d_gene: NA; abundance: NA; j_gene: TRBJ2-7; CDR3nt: TGTGCCGACCCGACAAGGGGAATATCCTACGAGCAGTACTTC; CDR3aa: CADPTRGISYEQYF
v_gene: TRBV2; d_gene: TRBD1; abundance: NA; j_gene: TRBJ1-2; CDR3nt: TGTGCCAGCAGGGGGACAGCCCAGGGGGGCTACACCTTC; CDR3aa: CASRGTAQGGYTF
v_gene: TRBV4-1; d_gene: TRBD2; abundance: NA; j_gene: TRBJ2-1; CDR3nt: TGCGCCAGCAGCCATCCTCCCCCCGGGGGGGGGTACAATGAGCAGTTCTTC; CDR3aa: CASSHPPPGGGYNEQFF
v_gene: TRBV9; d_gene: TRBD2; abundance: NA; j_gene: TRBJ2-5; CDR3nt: TGTGCCAGCAGCGTAGGATTTCGAGGGCGGGGGGCGGAAGAGACCCAGTACTTC; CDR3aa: CASSVGFRGRGAEETQYF
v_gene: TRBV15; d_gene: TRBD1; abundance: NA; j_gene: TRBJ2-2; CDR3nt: TGTGCCACCAGCAGAGACCTTGGGCAGGGGGACACCGGGGAGCTGTTTTTT; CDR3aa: CATSRDLGQGDTGELFF
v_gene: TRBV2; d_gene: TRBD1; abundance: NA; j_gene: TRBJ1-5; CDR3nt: TGTGCCAGCAGTGGGGACAGGGGAATTGGTCAGCCCCAGCATTTT; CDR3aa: CASSGDRGIGQPQHF
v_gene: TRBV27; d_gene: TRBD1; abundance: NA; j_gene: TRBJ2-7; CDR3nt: TGTGCCAGCAGTTTATCGGACAGGGATACCCACGAGCAGTACTTC; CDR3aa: CASSLSDRDTHEQYF
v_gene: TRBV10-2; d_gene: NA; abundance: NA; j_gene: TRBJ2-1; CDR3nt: TGCGCCAGCAGTGAACCAGGGGCCCTTTACAATGAGCAGTTCTTC; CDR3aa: CASSEPGALYNEQFF
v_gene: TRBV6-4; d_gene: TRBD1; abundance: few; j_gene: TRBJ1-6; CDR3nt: TGTGCCAGCAGTGACGGGACAGGCCATAATTCACCCCTCCACTTT; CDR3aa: CASSDGTGHNSPLHF
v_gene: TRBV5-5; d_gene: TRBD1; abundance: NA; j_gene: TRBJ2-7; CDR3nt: TGTGCCAGCAGCGTACCCACAGGGGGCGCAGAGGACGAGCAGTACTTC; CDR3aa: CASSVPTGGAEDEQYF
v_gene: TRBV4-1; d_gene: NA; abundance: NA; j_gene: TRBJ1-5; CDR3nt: TGCGCCAGCAGCCAACCCGTCGAGGGGGGCAATCAGCCCCAGCATTTT; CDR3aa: CASSQPVEGGNQPQHF
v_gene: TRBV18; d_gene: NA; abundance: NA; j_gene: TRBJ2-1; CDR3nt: TGTGCCAGCTCGATCAGGGTTGACAATGAGCAGTTCTTC; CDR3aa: CASSIRVDNEQFF
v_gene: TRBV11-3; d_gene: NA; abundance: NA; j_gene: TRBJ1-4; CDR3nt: TGTGCCAGCAGCCTAGGGGGACAAACGAAAGGCCTGTTTTTT; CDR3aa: CASSLGGQTKGLFF
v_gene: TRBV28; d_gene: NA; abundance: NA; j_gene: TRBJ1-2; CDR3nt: TGTGCCAGCAGTTTATCTTTAAGTAGCAGGGGCGGAAGTTCCTACACCTTC; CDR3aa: CASSLSLSSRGGSSYTF